A single T cell receptor beta chain is shown here with its context. Its antigen is undetermined. The treatment: some 20 received Ad26.COV2.S at low or high dose, single or two shots; about 5 received placebo; per-sample allocation not given. Material that was analyzed had been drawn on day 63 after the first vaccine or placebo injection. This Boston cohort included adults aged 18-55 years. CDR1 is SNHLY, CDR2 FYNNEI, per germline. With 5 bases clipped from V and 6 bases from J, the junction kept 5 bases outside the gene matches. CDR3 length: 13 amino acids. The data stem from a study of Ad26.COV2.S vaccination and SARS-CoV-2 variants. General study points: Reported findings describe substantial breadth in spike-specific CD8+ and CD4+ T cell responses following vaccination. Across vaccine and placebo recipients, the breadth of non-spike TCRs was similar. Compared with placebo recipients, vaccine recipients had higher spike-specific TCR breadth.

Using immunoSEQ multiplex PCR, the repertoire was profiled, and TCRdb retains in-frame clones only, with some absent. Among about 240,000 clones listed, 88% were seen once. The V and J genes are TRBV2 and TRBJ2-5; 8 bases align to TRBD2. The source material was peripheral blood, sampled in a trial of Ad26.COV2.S vaccine versus placebo. The source is a person aged 18-65 years who received the Ad26.COV2.S COVID-19 vaccine or a placebo. The CDR3 DNA reads as TGTGCCAGCAGTCTAGGACTAGCACAGACCCAGTACTTC. Translation: CASSLGLAQTQYF.